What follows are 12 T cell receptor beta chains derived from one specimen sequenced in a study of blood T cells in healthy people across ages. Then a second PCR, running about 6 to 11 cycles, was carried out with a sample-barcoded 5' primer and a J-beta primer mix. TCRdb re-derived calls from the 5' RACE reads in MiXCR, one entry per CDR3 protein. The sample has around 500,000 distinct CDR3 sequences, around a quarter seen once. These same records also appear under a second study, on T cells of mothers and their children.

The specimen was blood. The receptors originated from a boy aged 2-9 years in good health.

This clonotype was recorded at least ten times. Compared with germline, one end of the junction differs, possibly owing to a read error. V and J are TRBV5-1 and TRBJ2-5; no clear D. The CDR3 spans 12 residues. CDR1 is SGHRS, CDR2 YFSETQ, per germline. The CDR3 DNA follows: TGTGCCAGCAGCTCGCAACAGGAGACCCAGTACTTC. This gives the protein CASSSQQETQYF.

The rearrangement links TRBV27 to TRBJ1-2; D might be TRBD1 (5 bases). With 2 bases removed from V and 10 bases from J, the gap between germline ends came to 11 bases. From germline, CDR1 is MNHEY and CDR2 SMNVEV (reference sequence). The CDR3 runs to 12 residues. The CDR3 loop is CASSLQGNFYTF. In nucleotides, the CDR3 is TGTGCCAGCAGTTTACAGGGTAATTTCTACACCTTC.

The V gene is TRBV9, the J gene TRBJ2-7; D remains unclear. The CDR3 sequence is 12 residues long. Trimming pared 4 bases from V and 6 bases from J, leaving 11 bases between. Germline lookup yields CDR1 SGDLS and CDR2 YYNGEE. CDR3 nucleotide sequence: TGTGCCAGCAGCCGGGCCTCTTCCGAGCAGTACTTC. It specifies CASSRASSEQYF.

In DNA form, the CDR3 reads TGTGCCAGCAGCTTAACGGGGGACAGGGGTATTGAAGCTTTCTTT. Residues: CASSLTGDRGIEAFF. The chain joins TRBV11-2 to TRBJ1-1, with TRBD1 matching over 10 bases. This CDR3 has 15 amino acids. The V and J ends lost 2 bases and 7 bases, in that order; junction bases with no gene match: 7. CDR1 and CDR2 from the germline V gene are SGHAT and FQNNGV.

Here the CDR3 reads CATSKTGVTYEQYF. The CDR3 DNA reads as TGTGCCACCAGCAAAACAGGGGTAACCTACGAGCAGTACTTC. V usage is TRBV12-3 or TRBV12-4 and J usage is TRBJ2-7; 7 positions agree with TRBD1. Losses at the gene ends were 10 bases for V and 2 bases for J; bases not matched to a gene: 11. The CDR3 extends over 14 amino acids.

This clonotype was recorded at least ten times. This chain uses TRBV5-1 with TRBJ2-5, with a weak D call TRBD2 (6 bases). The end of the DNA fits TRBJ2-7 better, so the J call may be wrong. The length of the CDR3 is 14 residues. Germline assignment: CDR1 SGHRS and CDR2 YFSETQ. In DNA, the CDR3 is TGCGCCAGCAGCGGGGGAGGTCTTAGCTACGAGCAGTACTTC. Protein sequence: CASSGGGLSYEQYF.

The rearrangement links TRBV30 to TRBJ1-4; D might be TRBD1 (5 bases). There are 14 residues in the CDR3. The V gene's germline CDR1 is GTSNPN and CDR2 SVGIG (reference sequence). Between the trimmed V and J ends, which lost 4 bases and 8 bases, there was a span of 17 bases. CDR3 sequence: CAWTRGEKGEKLFF. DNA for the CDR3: TGTGCCTGGACCCGGGGGGAGAAGGGGGAAAAACTGTTTTTT.

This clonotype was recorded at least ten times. The DNA of the CDR3 is TGCAGTGCTAGAGATCGGGTTACTAGCACAGATACGCAGTATTTT. Its protein is CSARDRVTSTDTQYF. The J gene is TRBJ2-3, the V gene TRBV20-1; D uncertain. From germline, CDR1 is DFQATT and CDR2 SNEGSKA (reference sequence). V was pared by 0 bases and J by 0 bases, with 10 bases between. CDR3 length: 15 amino acids.

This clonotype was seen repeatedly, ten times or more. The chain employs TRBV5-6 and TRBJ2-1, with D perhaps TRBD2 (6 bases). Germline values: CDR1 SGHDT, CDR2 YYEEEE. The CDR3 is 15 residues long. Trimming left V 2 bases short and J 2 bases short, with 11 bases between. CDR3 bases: TGTGCCAGCAGCTTAGGAGGGAGTCCCTACAATGAGCAGTTCTTC. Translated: CASSLGGSPYNEQFF.

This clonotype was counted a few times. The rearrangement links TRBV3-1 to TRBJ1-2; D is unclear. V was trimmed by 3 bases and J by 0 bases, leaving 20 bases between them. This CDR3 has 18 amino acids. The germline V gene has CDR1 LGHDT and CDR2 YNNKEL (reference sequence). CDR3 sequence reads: CASSQRTAEFATNYGYTF. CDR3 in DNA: TGTGCCAGCAGCCAGAGGACCGCAGAATTTGCTACTAACTATGGCTACACCTTC.

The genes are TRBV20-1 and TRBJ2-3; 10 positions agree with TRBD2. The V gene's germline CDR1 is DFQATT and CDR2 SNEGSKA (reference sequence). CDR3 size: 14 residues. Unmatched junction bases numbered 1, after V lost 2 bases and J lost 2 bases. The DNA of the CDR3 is TGCAGTGCTAGACTAGCGGGAGTCACAGATACGCAGTATTTT. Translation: CSARLAGVTDTQYF.

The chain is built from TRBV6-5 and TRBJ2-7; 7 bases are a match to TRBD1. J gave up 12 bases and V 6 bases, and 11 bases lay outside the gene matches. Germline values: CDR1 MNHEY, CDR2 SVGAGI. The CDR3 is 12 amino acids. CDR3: CASSRDRAKPYF. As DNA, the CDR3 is TGTGCCAGCAGCCGCGACAGGGCGAAACCGTACTTC.